This TCR beta chain is drawn from a study of cytomegalovirus exposure and HLA in healthy donors. Study conclusions and caveats: Some public TCRs appeared in many individuals, while most sequences were rare.

A remark on this clone: What it binds is not known.

Germline CDR1 and CDR2: SQVTM and ANQGSEA. The CDR3 has 15 amino acids. The J segment lost 7 bases and the V segment lost 6 bases, leaving 12 bases of the junction unmatched. The repertoire was sequenced with immunoSEQ multiplex PCR; TCRdb's copy has only in-frame clones and lacks some. Here the sample spans 350,000 or so clones, more than 80% being singletons. The chain is built from TRBV29-1 and TRBJ2-1, with 10 bases matching TRBD2. Source material: PBMCs. This TCR derives from a woman under 30 in good health and CMV-seronegative. The CDR3 region is CSVRGSGRAVNEQFF. CDR3 in DNA: TGCAGCGTGAGGGGGAGCGGGAGGGCCGTTAATGAGCAGTTCTTC.